Each of the 5 T cell receptor beta chains below was sequenced from the same sample in a study of metastatic and nonmetastatic thyroid tumors. Ahead of thyroid surgery, no patient had received treatment of any kind. From the PCR reads, TCRdb re-called clones with MiXCR. The sample has more than 15,000 clones, under 30% seen once; the top ten hold roughly 9.7%. What was sequenced was blood. The receptors derive from a male donor with papillary thyroid cancer or a benign thyroid nodule (not recorded which). Some clones in this sample may be carry-over from other donors' samples.

This clone was seen many times. This chain connects TRBV24-1 to TRBJ2-3; 12 positions agree with TRBD2. The germline V gene encodes CDR1 KGHDR and CDR2 SFDVKD. The junction had 7 bases not matched to a gene; V was cut back by 4 bases and J by 3 bases. The CDR3 runs 17 residues. The CDR3 protein is CATSDPSGRAKTDTQYF. The CDR3 DNA reads TGTGCCACCAGTGACCCTAGCGGGAGGGCCAAAACAGATACGCAGTATTTT.

The V call is TRBV30, the J call TRBJ2-7; D uncertain. The CDR3 consists of 15 residues. Trimming cost V 3 bases and J 1 base, with 16 bases left between them. The germline CDR1 and CDR2 sequences are GTSNPN and SVGIG (reference sequence). CDR3 bases: TGTGCCTGGAGGCCCCGAGTTTGGGTTTCCTACGAGCAGTACTTC. Encoded protein: CAWRPRVWVSYEQYF.

The J gene is TRBJ2-7, the V gene TRBV4-1; D not certain. Per the germline V gene, CDR1 is MGHRA and CDR2 is YSYEKL. Deletions cut 1 base from V and 0 bases from J, with 10 bases between. The CDR3 has 15 amino acids. The CDR3 DNA follows: TGCGCCAGCAGCCAAGTGGAAGGGCTCTCCTACGAGCAGTACTTC. This encodes CASSQVEGLSYEQYF.

This clone was recorded at least ten times. The V and J genes are TRBV5-5 and TRBJ1-3, with D tentatively TRBD1 (5 bases). Per the germline V gene, CDR1 is SGHKS and CDR2 is YYEKEE (reference sequence). CDR3 length equals 15 residues. The germline V and J ends were trimmed by 0 bases and 0 bases, with 7 bases remaining between them. The CDR3 reads CASSLAGGSGNTIYF. DNA of the CDR3: TGTGCCAGCAGCTTGGCCGGGGGCTCTGGAAACACCATATATTTT.

This clone is labeled medium-sized. Here the CDR3 DNA reads TGTGCCATCGGGGCTAGCGGGAGAAACACCGGGGAGCTGTTTTTT. As protein: CAIGASGRNTGELFF. The rearrangement joins TRBV6-1 to TRBJ2-2, with 10 bases lining up with TRBD2. V trimming: 10 bases; J trimming: 2 bases; junction bases outside the gene matches: 7. The germline V gene has CDR1 MNHNS and CDR2 SASEGT. The CDR3 is 15 amino acids.